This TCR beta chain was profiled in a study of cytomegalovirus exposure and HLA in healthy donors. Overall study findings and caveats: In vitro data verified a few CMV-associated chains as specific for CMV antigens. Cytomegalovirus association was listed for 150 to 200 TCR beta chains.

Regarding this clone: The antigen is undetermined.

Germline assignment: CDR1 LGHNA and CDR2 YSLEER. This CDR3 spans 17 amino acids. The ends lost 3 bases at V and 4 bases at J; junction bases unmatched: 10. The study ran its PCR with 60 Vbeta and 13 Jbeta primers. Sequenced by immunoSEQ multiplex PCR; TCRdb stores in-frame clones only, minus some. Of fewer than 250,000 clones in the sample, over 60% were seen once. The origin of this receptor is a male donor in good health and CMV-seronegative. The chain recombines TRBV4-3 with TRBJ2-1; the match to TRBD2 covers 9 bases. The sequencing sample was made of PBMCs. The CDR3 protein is CASSQEALAGTYNEQFF. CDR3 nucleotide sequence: TGCGCCAGCAGCCAGGAGGCCCTAGCGGGAACTTACAATGAGCAGTTCTTC.